This record covers a single TCR beta chain. Its specificity is unknown. The authors made TCR beta cDNA from around 500 ng total RNA with a constant-region primer. For TCR beta, libraries were produced by three nested multiplex PCR rounds using slightly modified ARM-PCR. Amplification in the first two PCR rounds was performed using TRBV1-TRBV30 forward primers and a C-beta reverse primer for approximately 10 cycles each. TCRdb re-called the multiplex PCR reads through MiXCR, storing one row per CDR3 protein. The sample includes fewer than 400,000 distinct CDR3 sequences, 65% of them seen just once. The sample is drawn from a study of tumor-infiltrating lymphocytes in primary liver carcinoma. Unsorted whole blood yielded blood RNA, and germline DNA was extracted as well. The patients carried chronic HBV infection and had received no treatment. The CDR3 spans 15 residues. Germline V CDR1 and CDR2: MDHEN, SYDVKM. V lost 6 bases and J lost 2; bases outside the gene matches: 7.

Notes on the study in general: Pairs comparing tumor with adjacent tissue or blood overlapped less than pairs drawn from tumor regions. Tumors had a top-250-clone fraction that was significantly higher than blood (p = 0.039).

The V gene is TRBV28, the J gene TRBJ2-7; 10 bases fit TRBD2. Sequenced sample: peripheral blood. The receptor's source is a man between 35 and 55 years old with primary liver carcinoma and hepatitis B virus infection. For the CDR3, the DNA is TGTGCCAGCAGCCCGAGCGGGAGGGCTACCTACGAGCAGTACTTC. It codes for CASSPSGRATYEQYF. Complete variable domain (other parts from reference TRBV28 and TRBJ2-7): DVKVTQSSRYLVKRTGEKVFLECVQDMDHENMFWYRQDPGLGLRLIYFSYDVKMKEKGDIPEGYSVSREKKERFSLILESASTNQTSMYLCASSPSGRATYEQYFGPGTRLTVT.